One T cell receptor (beta chain) is described in this entry. It lacks a known antigen. There are no base qualities to consult, and no much larger clone falls within one base. The sample belongs to a study of blood T cell repertoires in COVID-19 (dated by TCRdb to about 2020). A note on the overall study: Samples covering the acute and convalescent phases of COVID-19 were provided by collaborators in the United States, Italy and Spain. The samples were drawn from the first 160 participants of the ongoing ImmuneRACE study and from over 950 subjects provided by 6 global collaborators. A freely available public database, intended as a resource for researchers studying the immune response to SARS-CoV-2, is where the repertoires were released. The sample metadata nearly always contained a de-identified subject ID, COVID-19 status, age in years and sex. Where available, HLA class I and class II types were taken from metadata supplied by the sample provider and were not determined by assay-based typing. The material from the prospective study consisted of cDNA or gDNA derived from T cells, B-cell-depleted T cells, or PBMCs. The dataset comprised deeply sampled blood TCRbeta repertoires from subjects exposed to, actively infected with, or recovered from COVID-19.

Results and caveats for the whole study, not just this receptor: The quantity of clinical and demographic metadata differed by source and by participant and was supplied without curation.

The immunoSEQ Assay, a bias-controlled multiplex PCR, was used to amplify TCRbeta CDR3 regions from genomic DNA. The paper's data handling went like this. Within the assay, amplification of reference gene primers was used to estimate how many nucleated cells each sample contained. To quantify the absolute abundance of each unique TCRbeta CDR3 rearrangement, sequence reads were collapsed and filtered. For each sample, productive Simpson clonality was calculated by taking the square root of Simpson's diversity index across productive rearrangements. TCRdb obtained this table from immuneACCESS and retained in-frame rearrangements with V and J assigned. These tables miss some clones; where compared with another copy, unresolved V genes account for less than half of the shortfall, and the remainder is unexplained. V and J calls and clone size come straight from that table; D and trimming were deduced from the DNA. This sample holds around 50,000 clones; about 78% were observed only once. The top ten constitute under 6.5% of the sample.

Enrolling through a virtual design, the prospective study's participants ranged in age from roughly 18 to 89 years and lived across 24 United States geographic areas. In the prospective study, cohorts were assigned on the basis of participant-reported clinical history obtained from a screening survey and a study questionnaire. In the prospective study, mobile phlebotomists collected whole blood, serum and a nasopharyngeal or oropharyngeal swab from each participant. Prospective study participants could optionally give additional blood draws and questionnaires over an approximately two-month period. Before DNA extraction, prospective study blood samples were shipped either frozen or at room temperature. In the germline V gene, CDR1 corresponds to MGHRA and CDR2 to YSYEKL. V is cut by 2 bases and J by 5 bases, and the space between the germline ends is 24 bases. The CDR3 numbers 18 residues from cysteine through phenylalanine. The sequence is cut down to CDR3 DNA, 54 bases in frame from base 1.

This chain is built from TRBV4-1 and TRBJ2-5; TRBD2 is possibly the D segment (7 matching bases). Sequencing was performed on PBMCs or T cells enriched from blood (not recorded which). The receptor comes from a woman aged 45 to 65 with acute COVID-19. The DNA sequence reads TGCGCCAGCAGCCAACACCCCCCCGCGGGGGCGGTTGGTGAGACCCAGTACTTC. The encoded protein is CASSQHPPAGAVGETQYF.